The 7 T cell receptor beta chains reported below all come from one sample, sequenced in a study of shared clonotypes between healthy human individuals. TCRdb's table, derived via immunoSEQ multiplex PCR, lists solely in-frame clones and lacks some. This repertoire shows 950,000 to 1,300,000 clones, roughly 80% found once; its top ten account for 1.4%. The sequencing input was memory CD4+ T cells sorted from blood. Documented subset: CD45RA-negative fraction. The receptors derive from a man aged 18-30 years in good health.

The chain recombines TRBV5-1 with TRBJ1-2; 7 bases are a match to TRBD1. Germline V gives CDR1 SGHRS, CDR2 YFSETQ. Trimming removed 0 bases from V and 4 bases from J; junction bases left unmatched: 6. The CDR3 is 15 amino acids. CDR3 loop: CASSLEGGYGYGYTF. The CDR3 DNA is TGCGCCAGCAGCTTGGAAGGGGGCTACGGCTATGGCTACACCTTC.

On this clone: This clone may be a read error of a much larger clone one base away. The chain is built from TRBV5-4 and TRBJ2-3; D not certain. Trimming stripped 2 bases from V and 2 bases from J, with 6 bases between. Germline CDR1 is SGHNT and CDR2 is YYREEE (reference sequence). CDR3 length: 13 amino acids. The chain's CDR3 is CASSLGNTDTQYF. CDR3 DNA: TGTGCCAGCAGCTTAGGGAACACAGATACGCAGTATTTT.

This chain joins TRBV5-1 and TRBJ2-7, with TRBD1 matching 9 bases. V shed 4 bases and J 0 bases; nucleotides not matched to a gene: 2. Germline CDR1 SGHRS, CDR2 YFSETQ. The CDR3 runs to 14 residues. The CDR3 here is CASSGQGSSYEQYF. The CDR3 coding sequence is TGCGCCAGCAGCGGACAGGGGAGCTCCTACGAGCAGTACTTC. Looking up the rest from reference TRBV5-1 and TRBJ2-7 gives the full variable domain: KAGVTQTPRYLIKTRGQQVTLSCSPISGHRSVSWYQQTPGQGLQFLFEYFSETQRNKGNFPGRFSGRQFSNSRSEMNVSTLELGDSALYLCASSGQGSSYEQYFGPGTRLTVT.

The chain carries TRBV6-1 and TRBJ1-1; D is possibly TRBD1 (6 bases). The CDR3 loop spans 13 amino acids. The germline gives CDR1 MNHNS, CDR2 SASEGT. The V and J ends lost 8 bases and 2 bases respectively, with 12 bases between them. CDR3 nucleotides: TGTGCCAGCTTGGGACATATCAACACTGAAGCTTTCTTT. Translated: CASLGHINTEAFF.

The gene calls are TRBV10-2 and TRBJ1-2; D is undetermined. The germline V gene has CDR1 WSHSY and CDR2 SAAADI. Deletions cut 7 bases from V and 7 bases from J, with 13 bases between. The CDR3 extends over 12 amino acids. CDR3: CASTRFGSGYTF. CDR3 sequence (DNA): TGCGCCAGCACCCGTTTCGGCAGTGGCTACACCTTC.

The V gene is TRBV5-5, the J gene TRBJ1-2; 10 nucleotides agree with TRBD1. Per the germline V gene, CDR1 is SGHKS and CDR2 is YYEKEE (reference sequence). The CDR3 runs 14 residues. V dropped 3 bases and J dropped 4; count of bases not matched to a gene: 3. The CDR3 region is CASSSGTGAYGYTF. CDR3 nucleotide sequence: TGTGCCAGCAGCTCCGGGACAGGGGCCTATGGCTACACCTTC.

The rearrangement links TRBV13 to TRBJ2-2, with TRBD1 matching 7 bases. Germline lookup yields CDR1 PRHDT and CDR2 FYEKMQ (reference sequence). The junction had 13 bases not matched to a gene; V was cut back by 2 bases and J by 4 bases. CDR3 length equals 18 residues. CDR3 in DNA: TGTGCCAGCAGCTTAACCCCATCCGACAGGGTGGGCACCGGGGAGCTGTTTTTT. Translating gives CASSLTPSDRVGTGELFF.